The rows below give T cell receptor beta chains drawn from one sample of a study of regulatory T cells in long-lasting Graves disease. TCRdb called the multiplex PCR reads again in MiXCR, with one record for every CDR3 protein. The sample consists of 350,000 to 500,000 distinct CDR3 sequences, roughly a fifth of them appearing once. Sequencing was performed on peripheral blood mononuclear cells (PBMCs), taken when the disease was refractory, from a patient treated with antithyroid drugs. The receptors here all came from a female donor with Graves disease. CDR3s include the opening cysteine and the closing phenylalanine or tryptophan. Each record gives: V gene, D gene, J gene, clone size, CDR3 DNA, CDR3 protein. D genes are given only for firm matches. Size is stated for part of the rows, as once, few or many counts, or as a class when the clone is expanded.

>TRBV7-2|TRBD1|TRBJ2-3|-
TGTGCCAGCAGCCTTTGGGCAACAGGGGATGGGACAGATACGCAGTATTTT
CASSLWATGDGTDTQYF
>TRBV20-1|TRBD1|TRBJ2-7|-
TGCAGTGCTAACCAGGGGGTTACCTACGAGCAGTACTTC
CSANQGVTYEQYF
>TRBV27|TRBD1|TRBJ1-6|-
TGTGCCAGCAGGGACCATGGGACAGGGAATCCACCCCTCCACTTT
CASRDHGTGNPPLHF
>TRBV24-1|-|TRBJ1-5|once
TGTGTCGGACCGGGGGTTGGGGGCGCGTTGGGCAATCAGCCCCAGCATTTT
CVGPGVGGALGNQPQHF
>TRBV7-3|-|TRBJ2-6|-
TGTGCCAGCAGCTTAGGATTCGTGAGTCAGCGAGATTCTGGGGCCAACGTCCTGACTTTC
CASSLGFVSQRDSGANVLTF
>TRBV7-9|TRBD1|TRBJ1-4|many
TGTGCCAGCAGCCACAGACAGGGCCTCAATGAAAAACTGTTTTTT
CASSHRQGLNEKLFF
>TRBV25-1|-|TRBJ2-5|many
TGTGCCAGCCCATGCCGGCGACAAGAGACCCAGTACTTC
CASPCRRQETQYF
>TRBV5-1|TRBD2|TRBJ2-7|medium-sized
TGTGCCAGCAGCTTATGGACTAGCGGAACCTACGAGCAGTACTTC
CASSLWTSGTYEQYF
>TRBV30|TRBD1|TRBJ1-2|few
TGTGCCTGGAAAACAGGGGGGTTGGCTAACTATGGCTACACCTTC
CAWKTGGLANYGYTF
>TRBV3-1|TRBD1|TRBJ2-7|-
TGTGCCAGCAGCCGGGACAGGGTGGGAGAGCAGTACTTC
CASSRDRVGEQYF
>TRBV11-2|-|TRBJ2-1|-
TGTGCCAGCAGCTTTGTTGCGGGATCTTTCCCAGCCTCGGGTGAGCAGTTCTTC
CASSFVAGSFPASGEQFF
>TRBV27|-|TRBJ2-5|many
TGTGCCAGCAGTTCCTCTGACGTCTGGTCGACCCAGTACTTC
CASSSSDVWSTQYF
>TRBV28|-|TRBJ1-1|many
TGTGCCAGCAGTTTACGCCTAGGGAACACTGAAGCTTTCTTT
CASSLRLGNTEAFF
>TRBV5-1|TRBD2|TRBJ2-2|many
TGCGCCAGCACTGGCGGGAGGGTCACCGGGGAGCTGTTTTTT
CASTGGRVTGELFF
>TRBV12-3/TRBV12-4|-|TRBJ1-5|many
TGTGCCAGCAGTAGGGTTTTTCAGCCATATAGCAATCAGCCCCAGCATTTT
CASSRVFQPYSNQPQHF
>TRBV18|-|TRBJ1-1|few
TGTGCCAGCTCACCTCCAATAGTCCCGCTAATGAACACTGAAGCTTTCTTT
CASSPPIVPLMNTEAFF
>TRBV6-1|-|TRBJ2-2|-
TGTGCCATACATTCTAAAAGGCGGGGCACCGGGGAGCTGTTTTTT
CAIHSKRRGTGELFF
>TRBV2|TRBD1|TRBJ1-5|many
TGTGCCAGCAGAGGACAGGTATCTCAGCCCCAGCATTTT
CASRGQVSQPQHF
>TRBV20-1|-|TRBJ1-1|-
TGCAGAGTAAGGACGGTGAACACTGAAGCTTTCTTT
CRVRTVNTEAFF
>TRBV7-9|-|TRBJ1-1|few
TGTGCCAGCAGCACCGGCCCTTCTGAAGCTTTCTTT
CASSTGPSEAFF
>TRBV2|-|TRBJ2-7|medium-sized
TGTGCCAGCATTCAAGGAACATCCTACGAGCAGTACTTC
CASIQGTSYEQYF
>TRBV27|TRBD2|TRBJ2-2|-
TGTGCCAGCAGTGCCAGACTAGCGGGAGGACCGAACACCGGGGAGCTGTTTTTT
CASSARLAGGPNTGELFF
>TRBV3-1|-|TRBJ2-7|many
TGTGCCAGCAGCCAATCCTCCGAGCAGTACTTC
CASSQSSEQYF
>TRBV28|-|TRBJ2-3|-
TGTGCCAGCAGTCTCCTTGGCGGGACCTCGGGGAATACGCAGTATTTT
CASSLLGGTSGNTQYF
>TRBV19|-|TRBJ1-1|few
TGTGCCAGTAGTATGCCGGGTAGAAACACTGAAGCTTTCTTT
CASSMPGRNTEAFF
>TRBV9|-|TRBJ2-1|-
TGTGCCAGCAGCCCGCGACACAATGAGCAGTTCTTC
CASSPRHNEQFF
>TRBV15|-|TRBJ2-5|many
TGTGCCACCAGCAGAGTCTTCAAAGAGACCCAGTACTTC
CATSRVFKETQYF
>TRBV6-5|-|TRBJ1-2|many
TGTGCCAGCAGTTACTCAGGGACGGATTGGTGGGGCTACACCTTC
CASSYSGTDWWGYTF
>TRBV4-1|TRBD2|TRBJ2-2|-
TGCGCCAGCAGCCAACCCCCTGGCGGGAGGACGAACACCGGGGAGCTGTTTTTT
CASSQPPGGRTNTGELFF
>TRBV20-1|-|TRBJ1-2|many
TGCAGTGCTAGTCCCCCGGACCCCGGGGACTATGGCTACACCTTC
CSASPPDPGDYGYTF
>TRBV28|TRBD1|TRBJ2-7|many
TGTGCCACCACTACCTCCGGGACAGGGGGTTACGAGCAGTACTTC
CATTTSGTGGYEQYF
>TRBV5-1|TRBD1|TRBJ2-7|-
TGCGCCAGCAGGTCGGACAGGGGGATAACCTACGAGCAGTACTTC
CASRSDRGITYEQYF
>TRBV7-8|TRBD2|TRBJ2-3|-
TGTGCCAGCAGCGAACGGACTAGCGGCACAGATACGCAGTATTTT
CASSERTSGTDTQYF
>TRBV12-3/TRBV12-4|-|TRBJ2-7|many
TGTGCCAGCAGTTATCTTGGGGGCGCAAGGGACGAGCAGTACTTC
CASSYLGGARDEQYF
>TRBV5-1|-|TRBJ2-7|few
TGCGCCAGCAGCTTGGACGGGACTCCGACCTACGAGCAGTACTTC
CASSLDGTPTYEQYF
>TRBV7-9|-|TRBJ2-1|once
TGTGCCAGCAGCTCAGAGTATGGCTACAATGAGCAGTTCTTC
CASSSEYGYNEQFF
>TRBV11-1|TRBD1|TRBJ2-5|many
TGTGCCAGCAACTACAGGGGGGAGCAGACCCAGTACTTC
CASNYRGEQTQYF
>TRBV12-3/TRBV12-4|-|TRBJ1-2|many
TGTGCCAGCAATCGAGATAAGGGGTTCGGCTACACCTTC
CASNRDKGFGYTF
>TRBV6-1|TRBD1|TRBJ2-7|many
TGTGCCAGCAGCCGAGGTTCCGGACAGGGGACCTCCTACGAGCAGTACTTC
CASSRGSGQGTSYEQYF
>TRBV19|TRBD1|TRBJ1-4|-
TGTGCCAGTAGTATACGGATTGGGACAGGGCTCCCAAAACTGTTTTTT
CASSIRIGTGLPKLFF
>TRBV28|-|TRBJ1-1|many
TGTGCCAGCAGCTTTAGGGCCACTGAAGCTTTCTTT
CASSFRATEAFF
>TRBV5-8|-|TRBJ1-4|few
TGTGCCAGCAGCTTTGGGGTCCAGGGCTTTAATGAAAAACTGTTTTTT
CASSFGVQGFNEKLFF
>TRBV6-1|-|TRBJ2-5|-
TGTGCCAGCAGTGGTAAAACAGGAGGACAAGAGACCCAGTACTTC
CASSGKTGGQETQYF
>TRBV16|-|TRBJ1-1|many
TGTGCCAGCAGCCCTCATTCGCCTCAAACACTGAACACTGAAGCTTTCTTT
CASSPHSPQTLNTEAFF